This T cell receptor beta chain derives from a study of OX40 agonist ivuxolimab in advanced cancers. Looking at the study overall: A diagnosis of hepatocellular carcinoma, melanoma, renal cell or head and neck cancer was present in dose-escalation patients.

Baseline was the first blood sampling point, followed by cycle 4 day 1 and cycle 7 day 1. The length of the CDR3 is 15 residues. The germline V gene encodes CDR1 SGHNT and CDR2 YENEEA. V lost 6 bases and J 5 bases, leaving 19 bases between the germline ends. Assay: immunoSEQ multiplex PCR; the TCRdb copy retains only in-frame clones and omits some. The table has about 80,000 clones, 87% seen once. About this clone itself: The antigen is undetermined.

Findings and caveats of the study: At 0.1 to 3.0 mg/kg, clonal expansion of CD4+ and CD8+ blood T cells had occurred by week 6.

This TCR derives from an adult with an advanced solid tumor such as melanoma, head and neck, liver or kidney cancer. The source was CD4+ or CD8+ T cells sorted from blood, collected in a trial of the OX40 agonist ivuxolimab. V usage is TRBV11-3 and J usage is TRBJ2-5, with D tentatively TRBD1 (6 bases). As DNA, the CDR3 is TGTGCCAGCAGTATTATGCAGGGGCCCTTGGAGACCCAGTACTTC. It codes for CASSIMQGPLETQYF. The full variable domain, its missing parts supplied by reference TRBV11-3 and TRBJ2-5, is EAGVVQSPRYKIIEKKQPVAFWCNPISGHNTLYWYLQNLGQGPELLIRYENEEAVDDSQLPKDRFSAERLKGVDSTLKIQPAELGDSAVYLCASSIMQGPLETQYFGPGTRLLVL.